The text below deals with one TCR beta chain. As yet, its antigen is unknown. The CDR3 is made up of 13 amino acids. Looked up from germline, CDR1 is SQVTM and CDR2 is ANQGSEA. V dropped 4 bases and J dropped 9; count of bases not matched to a gene: 4. This record belongs to a study of OX40 agonist ivuxolimab in advanced cancers. As for the study in general: The eligibility criteria allowed prior anti-PD-1, anti-PD-L1 or anti-CTLA-4 therapy, and under 50% had some.

This table comes from immunoSEQ multiplex PCR, and its TCRdb copy is limited to in-frame clones, with some not included. Of approximately 49,000 clones in the sample, roughly 81% were seen once. Findings of the study overall: Expanded peripheral T cell antigen specificity was not determined. Partial responders dosed at 0.1-3.0 mg/kg displayed clonal expansion ranking among the lowest. CD4+ and CD8+ T cells in blood underwent clonal expansion by week 6 at 0.1 to 3.0 mg/kg.

The sequencing here drew on CD4+ or CD8+ T cells sorted from blood, taken in a trial of the OX40 agonist ivuxolimab. The chain recombines TRBV29-1 with TRBJ1-6; 9 bases map to TRBD1. This sequence originates from an adult with an advanced solid tumor such as melanoma, head and neck, liver or kidney cancer. The CDR3 DNA sequence: TGCAGCGTTGGACAGGGGGACGGTTCACCCCTCCACTTT. Translating it yields CSVGQGDGSPLHF.